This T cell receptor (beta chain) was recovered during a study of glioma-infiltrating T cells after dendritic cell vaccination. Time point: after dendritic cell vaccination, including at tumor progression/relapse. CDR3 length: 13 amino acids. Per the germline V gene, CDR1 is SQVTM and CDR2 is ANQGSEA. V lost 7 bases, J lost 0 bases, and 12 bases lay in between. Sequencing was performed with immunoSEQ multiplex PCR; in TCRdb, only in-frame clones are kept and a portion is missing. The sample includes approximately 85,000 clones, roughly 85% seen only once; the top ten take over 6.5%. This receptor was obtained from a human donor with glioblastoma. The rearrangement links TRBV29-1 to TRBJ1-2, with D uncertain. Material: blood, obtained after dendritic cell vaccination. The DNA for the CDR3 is TGCAGCGCGGAGGTGCCTACTAACTATGGCTACACCTTC. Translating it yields CSAEVPTNYGYTF.